This T cell receptor (beta chain) was obtained from a study of CD8 T cells in Susac syndrome. The RNA, roughly 0.5 to 1 ug, was put through reverse transcription using random hexamers. TCRdb called the immunoSEQ multiplex PCR reads again in MiXCR, with one record for every CDR3 protein. Among about 120,000 distinct CDR3 sequences listed, approximately 90% were seen once. V was clipped by 6 bases and J by 3 bases, with 8 bases between them. Looked up from germline, CDR1 is MGHDK and CDR2 is SYGVNS. The CDR3 runs to 12 residues. The V call is TRBV25-1, the J call TRBJ1-2, with D uncertain. The sequenced sample was CD8+ T cells from PBMCs. This clonotype was obtained from a human donor in good health. For the CDR3, the DNA is TGTGCCAGCAGAAACAGCGACTATGGCTACACCTTC. It translates to CASRNSDYGYTF.